A single sample gave rise to the 4 T cell receptor beta chains below, sequenced in a study of CD8+CD57+ T cells in acquired aplastic anemia. CDR3 and TCR beta VDJ profiling relied on genomic DNA as the template. TCRdb re-called the reads through MiXCR, storing one row per CDR3 protein. The sample contains over 200,000 distinct CDR3 sequences, around 63% of which appear only once. Sequencing was performed on sorted CD4+, CD8+, or CD8+CD57+ T cells (not recorded which) from PBMCs. These receptors all stem from a human donor in good health.

This clonotype was seen just once. The chain combines TRBV12-3 or TRBV12-4 with TRBJ2-3; TRBD2 matches 10 bases. After removal of 7 bases from V and 5 bases from J, the junction contained 12 bases not matched to a gene. This CDR3 region has 16 residues. The CDR3 protein is CASTNSGRADGDTQYF. In nucleotides, the CDR3 is TGTGCCAGCACCAACAGCGGGAGGGCCGATGGAGATACGCAGTATTTT.

This clonotype was seen repeatedly, ten times or more. The chain carries TRBV6-5 and TRBJ2-3; the match to TRBD2 covers 9 bases. Per germline, CDR1 MNHEY and CDR2 SVGAGI. This CDR3 region has 15 residues. V shed 3 bases, J shed 3 bases, and the junction held 4 bases outside the gene matches. The CDR3 reads CASSYSTSGTDTQYF. CDR3 sequence (DNA): TGTGCCAGCAGTTATTCGACTAGCGGAACAGATACGCAGTATTTT.

A remark on this clonotype: At one end the junction does not follow the germline gene, possibly because of a read error. The chain joins TRBV5-1 to TRBJ1-3; 7 bases are shared with TRBD1. The CDR3 sequence is 16 residues long. The germline gives CDR1 SGHRS, CDR2 YFSETQ. DNA for the CDR3: TGCGCCAGCAGCTTGGAGTTCAGGGGGTCTGGAGACACCATATATTTT. Translated, it gives CASSLEFRGSGDTIYF.

This clonotype was counted many times. The gene calls are TRBV28 and TRBJ1-2, with D uncertain. The CDR3 spans 15 residues. V lost 2 bases, J lost 1 base, and 11 bases lay in between. Germline V gives CDR1 MDHEN, CDR2 SYDVKM. The DNA for the CDR3 is TGTGCCAGCAGTTTAGGGCTTTTCGGTAACTATGGCTACACCTTC. Protein sequence: CASSLGLFGNYGYTF.